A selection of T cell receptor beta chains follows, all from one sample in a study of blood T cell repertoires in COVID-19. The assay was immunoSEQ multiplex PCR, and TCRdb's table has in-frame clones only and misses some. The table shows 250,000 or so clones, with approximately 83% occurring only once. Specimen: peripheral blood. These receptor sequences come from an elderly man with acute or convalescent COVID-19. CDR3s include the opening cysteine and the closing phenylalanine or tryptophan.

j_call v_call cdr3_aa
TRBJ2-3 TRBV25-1 CATTRVGTDTQYF
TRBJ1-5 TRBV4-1 CASSQDLTGGNQPQHF
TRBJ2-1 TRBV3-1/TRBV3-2 CASSNSGTSNYNEQFF
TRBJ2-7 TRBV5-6 CASSPSRAYEQYF
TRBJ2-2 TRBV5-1 CASSLGPKGNSGELFF
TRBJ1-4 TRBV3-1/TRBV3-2 CASSQPPLTGKLFF
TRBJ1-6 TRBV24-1 CATSDLHFQTDNSPLHF
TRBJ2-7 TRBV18 CASSPGSSGGLGEQYF
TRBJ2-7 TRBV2 CASSPGLAGYGQYF
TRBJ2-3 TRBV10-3 CAISHTDTQYF
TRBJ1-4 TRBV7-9 CASSSQGSSEKLFF
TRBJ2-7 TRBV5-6 CASSHGQGRVEQYF
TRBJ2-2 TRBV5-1 CASSLGSGLNTGELFF
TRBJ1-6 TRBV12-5 CASGPDSGYTPLHF
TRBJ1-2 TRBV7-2 CASSLIKGGDGYTF
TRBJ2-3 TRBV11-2 CASSFSPGTSGGDTQYF
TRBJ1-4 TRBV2 CASGRTGGVF
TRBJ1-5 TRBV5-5 CASSLIIGTVNQPQHF
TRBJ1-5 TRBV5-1 CASSLGGTAGQPQHF
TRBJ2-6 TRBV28 CASSLPGAVGANVLTF
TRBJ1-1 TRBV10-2 CASSVGRQGGPEAFF
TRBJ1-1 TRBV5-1 CASSKNRGHGEAFF
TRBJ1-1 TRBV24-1 CATSDPGGTEAFF
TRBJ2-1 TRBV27 CASSPAGTGGYNEQFF
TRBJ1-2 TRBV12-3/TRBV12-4 CASSYRDRNGYTF
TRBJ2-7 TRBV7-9 CASSWGQQEQYF
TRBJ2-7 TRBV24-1 CATSPQGYEQYF
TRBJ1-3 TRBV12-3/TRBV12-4 CASSYRAGNTIYF
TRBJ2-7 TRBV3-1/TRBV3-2 CASSQVTGGEQYF
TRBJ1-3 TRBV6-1 CASSEVGGAGNTIYF
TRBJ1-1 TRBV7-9 CASSSPGQGNGAFF
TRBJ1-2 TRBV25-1 CASSDIYGYTF
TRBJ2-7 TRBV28 CASGRGLQYF
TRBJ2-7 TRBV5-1 CASSSPPGLAGQREQYF
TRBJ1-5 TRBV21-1 CASSSRDSTHPNQPQHF
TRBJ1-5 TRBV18 CASSPSGGNNQPQHF
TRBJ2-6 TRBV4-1 CASSRKAPGQRTEAGANVLTF
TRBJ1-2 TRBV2 CASSGTGGIYGYTF
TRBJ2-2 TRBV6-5 CASSYTGSTGELFF
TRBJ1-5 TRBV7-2 CASSPNWYSNQPQHF
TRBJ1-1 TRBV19 CASSIGLFWAGGNTEAFF
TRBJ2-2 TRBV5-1 CASSPGQVPTGELFF
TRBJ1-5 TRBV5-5 CASSADGSFSNQPQHF
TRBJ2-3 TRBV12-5 CASGQGQGPHTQYF
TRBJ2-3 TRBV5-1 CASSERGTGPYGLGDTQYF
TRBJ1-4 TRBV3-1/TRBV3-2 CASSQDLRQGGTNEKLFF
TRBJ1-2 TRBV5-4 CASSLDRGPNYGYTF
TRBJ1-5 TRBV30 CAWSGGGNQPQHF
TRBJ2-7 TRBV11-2 CASSLDGQRREQYF
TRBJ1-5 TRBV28 CASSLLSGENQPQHF
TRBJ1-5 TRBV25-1 CASSESGAQPQHF
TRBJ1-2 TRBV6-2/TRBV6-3 CASSRGDRVDGYTF
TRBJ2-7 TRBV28 CASTPDSYEQYF
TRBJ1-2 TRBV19 CASRLQGVNGYTF
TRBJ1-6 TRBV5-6 CASPSRRDWINSPLHF
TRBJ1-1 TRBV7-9 CASSLGAGNTEAFF
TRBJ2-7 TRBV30 CAWSTPWDSSYEQYF
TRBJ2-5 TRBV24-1 CATSDARRMSSETQYF